What follows are 14 T cell receptor beta chains derived from one specimen sequenced in a study of blood T cell repertoires in COVID-19 (dated by TCRdb to the early 2020s). The library was built by means of the immunoSEQ multiplex PCR assay. TCRdb holds this immuneACCESS table with in-frame rearrangements only. Some clones are missing; in checked studies, unresolved V genes explain under half, and the rest has no known cause. The sample data list about 80,000 clones, and around 76% of these were observed just once. The top ten clones comprise about 17% of the sample. The sample consisted of peripheral blood. The receptors derive from a man between 65 and 85 years old with active or convalescent COVID-19.

The chain uses TRBV6-2 or TRBV6-3 and TRBJ1-5, with D unresolved. V was cut by 6 bases and J by 5 bases, with 14 bases left in between. This CDR3 has 14 amino acids. Germline V gives CDR1 MNHEY, CDR2 SVGEGT. Here the CDR3 DNA reads TGTGCCAGCAGCCGAGCAGGTAGTTATCAGCCCCAGCATTTT. Protein: CASSRAGSYQPQHF.

The V and J genes are TRBV7-9 and TRBJ2-3; D is undetermined. With 5 bases removed from V and 4 bases from J, the gap between germline ends came to 7 bases. The CDR3 totals 12 residues. Per germline, CDR1 SEHNR and CDR2 FQNEAQ (reference sequence). The CDR3 coding sequence is TGTGCCAGCAGCCCTACAGCAGATACGCAGTATTTT. This translates into CASSPTADTQYF.

This clone has just a few counts. The chain has TRBV28 and TRBJ2-7, with D perhaps matching TRBD2 (6 bases). CDR1 is MDHEN, CDR2 SYDVKM, per germline. The CDR3 spans 15 residues. V shed 7 bases and J shed 2 bases, with 18 bases lying between them. In nucleotides, the CDR3 is TGTGCCAGCAACCGGGGGAATATAGACGCCTACGAGCAGTACTTC. Its translation: CASNRGNIDAYEQYF.

The chain employs TRBV7-2 and TRBJ2-3; D is undetermined. The CDR3 sequence is 13 residues long. Between the trimmed V and J ends, which lost 5 bases and 10 bases, there was a span of 16 bases. Germline CDR1 is SGHTA and CDR2 is FQGNSA. Here the CDR3 reads CASSPKQKGSQYF. As DNA, the CDR3 is TGTGCCAGCAGCCCGAAACAGAAAGGATCGCAGTATTTT.

In this sample, this clone turned up many times. J is TRBJ2-3 and V is TRBV21-1; the table's D call, TRBD2, was not checked against the DNA. TRBV21-1 is shown as a pseudogene. This CDR3 spans 17 amino acids. The CDR3 loop reads CASSKSLLAGWADTQYF. The CDR3 DNA is TGTGCCAGCAGCAAATCCCTACTAGCGGGGTGGGCAGATACGCAGTATTTT.

The chain couples TRBV6-4 to TRBJ1-6, with D tentatively TRBD1 (5 bases). Looked up from germline, CDR1 is MRHNA and CDR2 is SNTAGT. The CDR3 spans 13 residues. The V and J ends lost 0 bases and 9 bases respectively, with 6 bases between them. CDR3 in DNA: TGTGCCAGCAGTGACTCAGGGGTTTCACCCCTCCACTTT. Encoded protein: CASSDSGVSPLHF.

CDR3 loop: CASSYSTGDSDEKLFF. CDR3 DNA sequence: TGTGCCAGCAGTTACTCGACAGGGGACAGTGACGAAAAACTGTTTTTT. The genes are TRBV6-6 and TRBJ1-4, with TRBD1 matching over 8 bases. CDR1 and CDR2 from the germline V gene are MNHNY and SVGAGI (reference sequence). The CDR3 totals 16 residues. After removal of 0 bases from V and 8 bases from J, the junction contained 8 bases not matched to a gene.

The V gene is TRBV4-1, the J gene TRBJ2-7, with unresolved D. V shed 1 base and J shed 3 bases, with 4 bases lying between them. This CDR3 contains 12 residues. The V gene's germline CDR1 is MGHRA and CDR2 YSYEKL. The CDR3 DNA follows: TGCGCCAGCAGCCAAGGGCTCTACGAGCAGTACTTC. It encodes CASSQGLYEQYF.

The chain has TRBV11-1 and TRBJ2-2, with D perhaps matching TRBD2 (5 bases). Trimming shortened V by 1 base and J by 6 bases, and 6 bases separated the two germline ends. The CDR3 runs 13 residues. Germline V gives CDR1 SGHAT, CDR2 FQDESV (reference sequence). This CDR3 reads CASSLGGPGELFF. Here the CDR3 DNA reads TGTGCCAGCAGCTTAGGCGGGCCCGGGGAGCTGTTTTTT. Full variable domain (rest looked up from reference TRBV11-1 and TRBJ2-2): EAEVAQSPRYKITEKSQAVAFWCDPISGHATLYWYRQILGQGPELLVQFQDESVVDDSQLPKDRFSAERLKGVDSTLKIQPAELGDSAMYLCASSLGGPGELFFGEGSRLTVL.

This chain joins TRBV3-1 (or the pseudogene TRBV3-2) and TRBJ2-3; 8 bases line up with TRBD2. V shed 3 bases, J shed 4 bases, and the junction held 6 bases outside the gene matches. Germline loops: CDR1 LGHDT, CDR2 YNNKEL (reference sequence). This CDR3 comprises 15 residues. The CDR3 nucleotides are TGTGCCAGCAGCCAGCTCGGGGGGGGCCCAGATACGCAGTATTTT. Translation gives CASSQLGGGPDTQYF.

The count of this clone is one. The J gene is TRBJ1-2, the V gene TRBV28; the D gene is possibly TRBD1 (5 bases). Trimming removed 11 bases at V and 3 bases at J, with 16 bases between. CDR1 MDHEN and CDR2 SYDVKM come from the germline V gene. This CDR3 comprises 13 residues. CDR3 DNA: TGTGCCGTTTTGGGGCGGGATGACTATGGCTACACCTTC. It translates to CAVLGRDDYGYTF.

The chain couples TRBV7-9 to TRBJ1-1; D gene unclear. This CDR3 has 13 residues. V shed 3 bases and J shed 3 bases, with 8 bases lying between them. Per germline, CDR1 SEHNR and CDR2 FQNEAQ (reference sequence). For the CDR3, the DNA is TGTGCCAGCAGCTTCCAGGAGGACACTGAAGCTTTCTTT. Its protein is CASSFQEDTEAFF. Supplemented by reference TRBV7-9 and TRBJ1-1, the full variable domain reads DTGVSQNPRHKITKRGQNVTFRCDPISEHNRLYWYRQTLGQGPEFLTYFQNEAQLEKSRLLSDRFSAERPKGSFSTLEIQRTEQGDSAMYLCASSFQEDTEAFFGQGTRLTVV.

This chain links TRBV28 with TRBJ2-1; weak D call: TRBD2 (6 bases). V was clipped by 2 bases and J by 6 bases, with 11 bases between them. CDR3 size: 14 residues. Germline-derived CDR1 and CDR2 are MDHEN and SYDVKM. The CDR3 is CASSLGGSSNEQFF. The CDR3 coding sequence is TGTGCCAGCAGTTTAGGAGGGTCTAGCAATGAGCAGTTCTTC.

This chain links TRBV5-1 with TRBJ1-2; 7 bases match TRBD1. The J segment lost 3 bases and the V segment lost 5 bases, leaving 13 bases of the junction unmatched. Per germline, CDR1 SGHRS and CDR2 YFSETQ. The CDR3 loop spans 16 amino acids. CDR3 loop: CASREGALPKDYGYTF. The DNA for the CDR3 is TGCGCCAGCAGGGAGGGGGCCCTACCTAAGGACTATGGCTACACCTTC.